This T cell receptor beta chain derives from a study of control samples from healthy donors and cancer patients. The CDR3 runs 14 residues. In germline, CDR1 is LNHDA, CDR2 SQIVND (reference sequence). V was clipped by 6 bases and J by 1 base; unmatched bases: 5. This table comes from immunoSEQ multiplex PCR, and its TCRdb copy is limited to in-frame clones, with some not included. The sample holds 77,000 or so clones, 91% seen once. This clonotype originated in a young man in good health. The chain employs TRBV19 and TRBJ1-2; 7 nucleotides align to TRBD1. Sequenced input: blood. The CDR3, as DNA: TGTGCCAGTAGCTACGCAGGGGGTAACTATGGCTACACCTTC. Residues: CASSYAGGNYGYTF.